The following is a TCR beta chain sequence with its context. TCRdb fed the RT-PCR reads into MiXCR, producing one record per CDR3 protein. This sample has 150,000 to 200,000 distinct CDR3 sequences, with more than 20% found just once. These data come from a study of patients and donors after allogeneic stem cell transplantation. Germline CDR1 is MGHDK and CDR2 is SYGVNS. This CDR3 has 14 residues. The J segment lost 7 bases and the V segment lost 7 bases, leaving 13 bases of the junction unmatched. This receptor was taken from a human donor who was either an allogeneic HSCT recipient or a stem cell or donor lymphocyte infusion donor (not recorded which). It is not recorded whose cells these are; they may come from a transplant donor. Sequenced: blood, either unsorted or a sorted T cell fraction (not recorded which). This rearrangement joins TRBV25-1 to TRBJ2-7; 7 positions agree with TRBD2. DNA of the CDR3: TGTGCCAGCACCCCGGACGGGGAGGGTGAAGAGCAGTACTTC. This gives the protein CASTPDGEGEEQYF.